The 5 T cell receptor beta chains reported below all come from one sample, sequenced in a study of T cells in Graves' hyperthyroidism and ophthalmopathy. The source material, RNA transcripts, was used to amplify TCR beta CDR3 regions. The HTBI primer set was used in a first-round RT-PCR of the TCR CDR3. One entry per CDR3 protein, called by TCRdb with MiXCR from the multiplex PCR reads. The data contain about 380,000 distinct CDR3 sequences, about 13% of them singletons. Sequenced sample: blood. These receptors were collected from a man aged 30-40 years with Graves' hyperthyroidism that later progressed to Graves' ophthalmopathy.

V gene TRBV19 combines with J gene TRBJ1-2; D is unresolved. V lost 1 base to trimming and J lost 3 bases, with 24 bases between them. Per the germline V gene, CDR1 is LNHDA and CDR2 is SQIVND (reference sequence). The CDR3 is made up of 19 amino acids. CDR3: CASSIGLTLDRRRDYGYTF. The CDR3 nucleotides are TGTGCCAGTAGTATAGGGCTAACGCTCGATAGACGGAGGGACTATGGCTACACCTTC.

The rearrangement uses TRBV5-1 and TRBJ2-3; weak D call: TRBD2 (5 bases). The germline gives CDR1 SGHRS, CDR2 YFSETQ. Trimming shortened V by 4 bases and J by 2 bases, and 11 bases separated the two germline ends. The CDR3 extends over 14 amino acids. CDR3 in DNA: TGCGCCAGCAGCATCGAGGGCCCCACAGATACGCAGTATTTT. It yields the protein CASSIEGPTDTQYF.

The chain recombines TRBV7-6 with TRBJ1-6, with TRBD1 matching 7 bases. Germline assignment: CDR1 SGHVS and CDR2 FNYEAQ. There are 16 residues in the CDR3. V lost 0 bases and J lost 4; bases outside the gene matches: 3. CDR3 DNA sequence: TGTGCCAGCAGCTTAGCTGCAGGGGGTTATAATTCACCCCTCCACTTT. Amino acid sequence: CASSLAAGGYNSPLHF.

At least ten counts were recorded for this clonotype. The chain is built from TRBV6-1 and TRBJ1-1; maybe TRBD1 (6 bases). Between the trimmed V and J ends, which lost 6 bases and 0 bases, there was a span of 11 bases. Germline CDR1 is MNHNS and CDR2 is SASEGT. The CDR3 length is 14 residues. The CDR3 DNA reads TGTGCCAGCAGACAACAGGGTCTGAACACTGAAGCTTTCTTT. Translating gives CASRQQGLNTEAFF.

The sample holds many counts of this clonotype. The chain has TRBV5-1 and TRBJ1-4; D ambiguous. V dropped 4 bases and J dropped 0 bases, with 7 bases sitting between them. Germline values: CDR1 SGHRS, CDR2 YFSETQ. The CDR3 is 14 residues long. The CDR3 loop reads CASSREATNEKLFF. CDR3 nucleotide sequence: TGCGCCAGCAGCCGAGAAGCAACTAATGAAAAACTGTTTTTT.